A selection of T cell receptor beta chains follows, all from one sample in a study of shared clonotypes between healthy human individuals. Sequencing was performed with immunoSEQ multiplex PCR; in TCRdb, only in-frame clones are kept and a portion is missing. Of around 1,900,000 clones in the sample, around 95% were seen once. Sequencing was carried out using naive CD8+ T cells from PBMCs. Receptors were obtained from a young man in good health. Some clones in this sample may be carry-over from other donors' samples. Each CDR3 is given with its conserved first and last residue. Fields, in order: clone size, V gene, D gene, CDR3 length, J gene, CDR3 DNA, CDR3 protein. D genes are given only for firm matches. Size values are once, few and many counts, or a class for expanded clones, and some rows have none.

.	TRBV28	TRBD2	15	TRBJ2-7	TGTGCCAGCAGTTTAAGGGGACTAGCGGGAGTCGAGCAGTACTTC	CASSLRGLAGVEQYF
.	TRBV5-4	.	15	TRBJ1-1	TGTGCCAGCAGCCCCCCGGGGGGCGGGAACACTGAAGCTTTCTTT	CASSPPGGGNTEAFF
once	TRBV7-9	.	14	TRBJ2-2	TGTGCCAGCGCTCTAGCGCGAGCCACCGGGGAGCTGTTTTTT	CASALARATGELFF
.	TRBV9	TRBD2	16	TRBJ2-7	TGTGCCAGCAGCGGAGGGACTAGCGGCAATACCTACGAGCAGTACTTC	CASSGGTSGNTYEQYF
.	TRBV28	TRBD1	14	TRBJ1-5	TGTGCCACGGCCTGGAGACAGGGGGCTCAGCCCCAGCATTTT	CATAWRQGAQPQHF
.	TRBV6-5	TRBD1	15	TRBJ2-5	TGTGCCAGCAGCCACCGCCGGACAGGGCGGGAGACCCAGTACTTC	CASSHRRTGRETQYF
once	TRBV9	.	15	TRBJ2-1	TGTGCCAGCAGCGTAGTGGAGACAGGATACAATGAGCAGTTCTTC	CASSVVETGYNEQFF
few	TRBV5-1	.	15	TRBJ2-2	TGCGCCAGCAGCTTCGCGCAATTGGGCACCGGGGAGCTGTTTTTT	CASSFAQLGTGELFF
.	TRBV7-6	TRBD2	17	TRBJ2-1	TGTGCCAGCAGCTTATTCCCGCGGGAGCGCACCTACAATGAGCAGTTCTTC	CASSLFPRERTYNEQFF
.	TRBV7-9	TRBD1	14	TRBJ1-4	TGTGCCAGCAGCTCGCGGGACAGGAATGAAAAACTGTTTTTT	CASSSRDRNEKLFF
.	TRBV30	.	11	TRBJ2-2	TGTGCCTGGATCGATGCCGGGGAGCTGTTTTTT	CAWIDAGELFF
.	TRBV28	TRBD1	16	TRBJ2-2	TGTGCCAGCAGGGGAATAGACAGGGGGAACACCGGGGAGCTGTTTTTT	CASRGIDRGNTGELFF
.	TRBV7-9	TRBD1	15	TRBJ2-1	TGTGCCAGCAGCTCCGGGACAGGGACCCACAATGAGCAGTTCTTC	CASSSGTGTHNEQFF
.	TRBV13	.	15	TRBJ1-1	TGTGCCAGCAGCTCGACGACCGCAGGTAACACTGAAGCTTTCTTT	CASSSTTAGNTEAFF
.	TRBV28	TRBD2	19	TRBJ2-5	TGTGCCAGCAGTTTACCCGATAGCGGGAGTAAGGCCTTGCAAGAGACCCAGTACTTC	CASSLPDSGSKALQETQYF
.	TRBV7-2	TRBD2	15	TRBJ2-1	TGTGCCAGCAGCTTAGAACGGGGGGGGCCTCATGAGCAGTTCTTC	CASSLERGGPHEQFF
.	TRBV4-2	.	13	TRBJ2-1	TGTGCCAGCAGCCGAGGTAGCTCCGTTGAGCAGTTCTTC	CASSRGSSVEQFF
.	TRBV5-1	TRBD2	14	TRBJ2-1	TGCGCCAGCAGCTTGCGGGAGGGCGGGTATGAGCAGTTCTTC	CASSLREGGYEQFF
.	TRBV5-6	TRBD2	15	TRBJ2-1	TGTGCCAGCAGCTTGGGAGTGACTAGCGGCAATGAGCAGTTCTTC	CASSLGVTSGNEQFF
.	TRBV9	.	16	TRBJ2-1	TGTGCCAGCAGCGTGGCTACCCCGAGCTCCTACAATGAGCAGTTCTTC	CASSVATPSSYNEQFF
.	TRBV12-5	TRBD1	14	TRBJ1-1	TGTGCTAGTGGTCCGGGGACAGGCTACACTGAAGCTTTCTTT	CASGPGTGYTEAFF
.	TRBV11-1	.	14	TRBJ2-1	TGTGCCAGCAGCTTACAGTTACGGGTTGATGAGCAGTTCTTC	CASSLQLRVDEQFF
.	TRBV5-6	.	12	TRBJ2-7	TGTGCCAGCAGCCGTGGAAGGGTCCAGCAGTACTTC	CASSRGRVQQYF
.	TRBV19	.	15	TRBJ2-7	TGTGCCAGTAGTATAGGTACAGAGAGCTCCTACGAGCAGTACTTC	CASSIGTESSYEQYF
.	TRBV2	.	12	TRBJ2-7	TGTGCCAGCAGTCTAATTTCCTACGAGCAGTACTTC	CASSLISYEQYF
.	TRBV6-1	TRBD2	13	TRBJ2-7	TGTGCCAGCAGGACCAGGGACTACTACGAGCAGTACTTC	CASRTRDYYEQYF
.	TRBV29-1	TRBD1	16	TRBJ1-2	TGCAGCGTTGAAGATCCCGACAGGGGCCCGTTCTATGGCTACACCTTC	CSVEDPDRGPFYGYTF
.	TRBV9	.	15	TRBJ2-1	TGTGCCAGCAGTGAAGCTTACTCCTCCTACAATGAGCAGTTCTTC	CASSEAYSSYNEQFF
.	TRBV7-9	.	11	TRBJ2-1	TGTGCCAGCAGCAGGGACCCCCCTGGGATCTTC	CASSRDPPGIF
.	TRBV27	.	9	TRBJ1-2	TGTGCCAGCAGTTTGGGCAGAACCTTC	CASSLGRTF
.	TRBV10-3	TRBD2	18	TRBJ2-2	TGTGCCATCAGTAGACCCGGGACTAGCGGGGGGAACACCGGGGAGCTGTTTTTT	CAISRPGTSGGNTGELFF
.	TRBV5-1	TRBD1	15	TRBJ2-7	TGCGCCAGCAGCCCCCGGGACAGGGGAAAGAGCGAGCAGTACTTC	CASSPRDRGKSEQYF
.	TRBV13	.	16	TRBJ2-1	TGTGCCAGCAGCTTAGAGGGGGTGCTTACCTACAATGAGCAGTTCTTC	CASSLEGVLTYNEQFF
.	TRBV14	.	14	TRBJ2-1	TGTGCCAGCAGCCAAGGAAGACAGCGGCATGAGCAGTTCTTC	CASSQGRQRHEQFF
.	TRBV7-9	.	18	TRBJ2-6	TGTGCCAGCAGCTCCCCGAGTCAGGGGCACTCTGGGGCCAACGTCCTGACTTTC	CASSSPSQGHSGANVLTF
.	TRBV27	.	13	TRBJ1-1	TGTGCCAGCAGTTACGTCCAGGGGACTGAAGCTTTCTTT	CASSYVQGTEAFF
.	TRBV27	.	13	TRBJ2-7	TGTGCCAGCAGTTTAGGGATCTGGTACGAGCAGTACTTC	CASSLGIWYEQYF
.	TRBV5-1	.	13	TRBJ2-1	TGCGCCAGCAGCTTGGACAGGGTGAATGAGCAGTTCTTC	CASSLDRVNEQFF
.	TRBV19	TRBD1	17	TRBJ1-4	TGTGCCAGTAGTATAGATCAGGAGGGGACAGGCAACGAAAAACTGTTTTTT	CASSIDQEGTGNEKLFF
.	TRBV4-2	TRBD1	15	TRBJ2-2	TGTGCCAGCAGCCCTGGACAGGGGGACACCGGGGAGCTGTTTTTT	CASSPGQGDTGELFF